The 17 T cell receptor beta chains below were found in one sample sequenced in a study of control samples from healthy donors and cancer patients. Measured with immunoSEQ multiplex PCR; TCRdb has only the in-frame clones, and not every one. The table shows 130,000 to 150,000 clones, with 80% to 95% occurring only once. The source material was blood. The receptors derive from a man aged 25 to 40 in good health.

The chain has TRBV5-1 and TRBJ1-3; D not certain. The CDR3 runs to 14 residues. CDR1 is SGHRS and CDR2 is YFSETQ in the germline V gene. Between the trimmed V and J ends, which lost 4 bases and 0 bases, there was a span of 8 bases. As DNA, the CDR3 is TGCGCCAGCAGCCCGGACGTCTCTGGAAACACCATATATTTT. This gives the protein CASSPDVSGNTIYF.

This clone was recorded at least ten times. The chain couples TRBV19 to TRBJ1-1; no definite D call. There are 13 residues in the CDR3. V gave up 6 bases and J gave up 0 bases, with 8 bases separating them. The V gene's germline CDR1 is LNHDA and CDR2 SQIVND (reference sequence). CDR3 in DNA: TGTGCCAGTAGACAGAGAATGAACACTGAAGCTTTCTTT. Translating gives CASRQRMNTEAFF.

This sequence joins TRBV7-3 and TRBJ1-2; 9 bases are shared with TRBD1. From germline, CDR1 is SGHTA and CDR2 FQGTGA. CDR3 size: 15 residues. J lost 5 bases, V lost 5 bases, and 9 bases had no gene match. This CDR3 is CASSPTGTGLYGYTF. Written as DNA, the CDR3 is TGTGCCAGCAGCCCCACCGGGACAGGGTTGTATGGCTACACCTTC. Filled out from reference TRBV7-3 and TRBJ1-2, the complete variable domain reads GAGVSQTPSNKVTEKGKYVELRCDPISGHTALYWYRQSLGQGPEFLIYFQGTGAADDSGLPNDRFFAVRPEGSVSTLKIQRTERGDSAVYLCASSPTGTGLYGYTFGSGTRLTVV.

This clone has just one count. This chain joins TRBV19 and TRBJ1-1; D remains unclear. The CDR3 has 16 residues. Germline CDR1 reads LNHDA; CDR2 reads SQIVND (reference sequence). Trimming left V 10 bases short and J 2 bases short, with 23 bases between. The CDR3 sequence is CATTSERGLVNTEAFF. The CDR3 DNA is TGTGCCACCACCTCAGAACGAGGGCTGGTTAACACTGAAGCTTTCTTT.

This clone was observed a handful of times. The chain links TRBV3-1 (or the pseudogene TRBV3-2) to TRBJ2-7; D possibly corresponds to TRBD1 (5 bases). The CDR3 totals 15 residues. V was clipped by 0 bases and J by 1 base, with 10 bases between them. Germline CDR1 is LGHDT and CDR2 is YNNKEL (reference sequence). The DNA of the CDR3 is TGTGCCAGCAGCCAAGAAGACAGCCTTTCCTACGAGCAGTACTTC. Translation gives CASSQEDSLSYEQYF.

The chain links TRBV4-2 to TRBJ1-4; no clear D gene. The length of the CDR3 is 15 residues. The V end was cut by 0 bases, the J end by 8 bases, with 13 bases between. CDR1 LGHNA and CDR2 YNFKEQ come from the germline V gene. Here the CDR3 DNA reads TGTGCCAGCAGCCAAGATACGGAGGGATACGAAAAACTGTTTTTT. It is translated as CASSQDTEGYEKLFF.

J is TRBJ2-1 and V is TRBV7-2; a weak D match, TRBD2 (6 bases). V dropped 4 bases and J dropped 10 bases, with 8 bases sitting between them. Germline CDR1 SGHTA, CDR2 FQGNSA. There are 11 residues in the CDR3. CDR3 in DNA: TGTGCCAGCAGCTGGGACTCGGAGCAGTTCTTC. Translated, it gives CASSWDSEQFF.

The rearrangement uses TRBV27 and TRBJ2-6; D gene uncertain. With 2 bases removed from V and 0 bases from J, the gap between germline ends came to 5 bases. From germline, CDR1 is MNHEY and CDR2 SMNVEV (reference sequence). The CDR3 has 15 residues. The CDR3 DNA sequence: TGTGCCAGCAGTTTAAGCAGCTCTGGGGCCAACGTCCTGACTTTC. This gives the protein CASSLSSSGANVLTF.

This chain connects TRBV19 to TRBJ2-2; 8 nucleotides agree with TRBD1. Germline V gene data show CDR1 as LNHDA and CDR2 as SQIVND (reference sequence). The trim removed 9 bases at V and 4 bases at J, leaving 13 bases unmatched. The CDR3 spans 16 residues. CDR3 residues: CASRGRTGSITGELFF. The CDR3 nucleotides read TGTGCCAGCCGAGGACGGACAGGGAGTATCACCGGGGAGCTGTTTTTT.

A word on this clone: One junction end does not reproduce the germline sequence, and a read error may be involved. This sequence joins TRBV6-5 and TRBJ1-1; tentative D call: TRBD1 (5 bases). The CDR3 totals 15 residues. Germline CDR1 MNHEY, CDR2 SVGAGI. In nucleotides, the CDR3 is TGTACCAGCAGCGGGTCGGGACGGATGAACACTGAAGCTTTCTTT. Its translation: CTSSGSGRMNTEAFF.

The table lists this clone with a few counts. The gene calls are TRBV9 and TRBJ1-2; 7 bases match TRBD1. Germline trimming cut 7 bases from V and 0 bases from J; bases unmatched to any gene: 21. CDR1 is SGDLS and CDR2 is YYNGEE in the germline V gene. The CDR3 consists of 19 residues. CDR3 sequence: CASPNQLGTASPSNYGYTF. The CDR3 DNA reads TGTGCCAGCCCAAACCAACTGGGGACAGCCTCCCCATCTAACTATGGCTACACCTTC.

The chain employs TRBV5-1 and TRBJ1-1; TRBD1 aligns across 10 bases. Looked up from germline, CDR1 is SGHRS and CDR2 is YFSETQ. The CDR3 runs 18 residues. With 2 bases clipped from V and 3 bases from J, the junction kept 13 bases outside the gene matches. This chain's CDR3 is CASSLPGDRGNVHTEAFF. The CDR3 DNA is TGCGCCAGCAGCTTACCCGGGGACAGGGGTAATGTACACACTGAAGCTTTCTTT. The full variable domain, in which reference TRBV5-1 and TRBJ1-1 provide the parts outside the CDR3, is KAGVTQTPRYLIKTRGQQVTLSCSPISGHRSVSWYQQTPGQGLQFLFEYFSETQRNKGNFPGRFSGRQFSNSRSEMNVSTLELGDSALYLCASSLPGDRGNVHTEAFFGQGTRLTVV.

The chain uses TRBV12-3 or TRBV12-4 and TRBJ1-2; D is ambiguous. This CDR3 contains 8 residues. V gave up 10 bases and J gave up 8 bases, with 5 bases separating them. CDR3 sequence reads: CAIEGYTF. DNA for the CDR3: TGTGCCATAGAGGGCTACACCTTC.

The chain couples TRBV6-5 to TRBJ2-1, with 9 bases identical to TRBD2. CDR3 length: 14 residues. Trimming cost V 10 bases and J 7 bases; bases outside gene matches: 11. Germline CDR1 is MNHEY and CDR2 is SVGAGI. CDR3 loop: CATARGGTENEQFF. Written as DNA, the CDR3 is TGTGCCACCGCGCGGGGGGGCACAGAGAATGAGCAGTTCTTC.

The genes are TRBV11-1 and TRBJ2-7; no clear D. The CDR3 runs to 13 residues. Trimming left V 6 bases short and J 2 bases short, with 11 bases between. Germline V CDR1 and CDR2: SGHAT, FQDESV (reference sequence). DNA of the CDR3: TGTGCCAGCAGTCTAATGCCCCCCTACGAGCAGTACTTC. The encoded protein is CASSLMPPYEQYF. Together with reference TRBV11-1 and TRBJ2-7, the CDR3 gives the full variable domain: EAEVAQSPRYKITEKSQAVAFWCDPISGHATLYWYRQILGQGPELLVQFQDESVVDDSQLPKDRFSAERLKGVDSTLKIQPAELGDSAMYLCASSLMPPYEQYFGPGTRLTVT.

The CDR3 spells CASSLGTAEPYEQYF. DNA for the CDR3: TGTGCCAGCAGCTTAGGGACAGCGGAACCCTACGAGCAGTACTTC. The gene calls are TRBV11-2 and TRBJ2-7; TRBD1 is a possible D gene (6 bases). Germline V gives CDR1 SGHAT, CDR2 FQNNGV. The CDR3 totals 15 residues. V lost 1 base, J lost 2 bases, and 12 bases lay in between.

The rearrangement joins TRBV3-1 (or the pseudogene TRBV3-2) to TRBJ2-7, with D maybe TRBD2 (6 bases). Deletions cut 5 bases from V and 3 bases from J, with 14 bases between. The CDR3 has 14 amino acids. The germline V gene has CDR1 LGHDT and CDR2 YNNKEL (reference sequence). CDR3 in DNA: TGTGCCAGCAGCACGACTAGTACCCTCTACGAGCAGTACTTC. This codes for CASSTTSTLYEQYF.